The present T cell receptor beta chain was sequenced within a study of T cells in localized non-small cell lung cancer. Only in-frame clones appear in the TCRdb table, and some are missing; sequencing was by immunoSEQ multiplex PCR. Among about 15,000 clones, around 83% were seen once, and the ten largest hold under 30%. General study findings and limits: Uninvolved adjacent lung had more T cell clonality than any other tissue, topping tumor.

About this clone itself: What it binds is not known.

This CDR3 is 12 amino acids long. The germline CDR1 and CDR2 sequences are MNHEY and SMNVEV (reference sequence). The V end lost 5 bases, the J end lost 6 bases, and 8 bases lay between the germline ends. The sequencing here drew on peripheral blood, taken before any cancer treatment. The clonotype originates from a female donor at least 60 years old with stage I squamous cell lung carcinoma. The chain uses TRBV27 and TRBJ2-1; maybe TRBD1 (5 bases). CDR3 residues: CASSQTVNEQFF. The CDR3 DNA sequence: TGTGCCAGCAGTCAGACAGTCAATGAGCAGTTCTTC.